This TCR beta chain stems from a study of CXCR3-negative and CXCR3-positive naive CD8 T cells. Regarding the study as a whole: Memory cells differed in TRBV-TRBJ usage, but naive CXCR3-negative and CXCR3-positive cells had similar usage.

CD45RO-CCR7+CD27+CD95- characterized naive CD8+ T cells. Note on this clonotype: Antigen: not known.

UMI-labeled TRB cDNA libraries were prepared by 5' RACE. TCRdb reprocessed the 5' RACE reads and reports one entry per CDR3 protein, with no DNA. Reported are around 40,000 distinct CDR3 sequences; the ten largest clones contain around 1.9%. The receptor's source is a human donor in good health. Some clones in this sample may be carry-over from other donors' samples. Material: naive CXCR3- CD8+ T cells from blood. Specified subset: CD45RO-CCR7+CD27+CD95- naive CD8+ T cells lacking CXCR3 (TNR3-).

The CDR3 sequence: CASETGHSNQPQHF. V and J are TRBV7-3 and TRBJ1-5; the TCRdb call, TRBD1, lacks DNA for checking. The CDR3 runs 14 residues. In germline, CDR1 is SGHTA, CDR2 FQGTGA.